These 17 T cell receptor beta chains came from one sample sequenced in a study of cytomegalovirus exposure and HLA in healthy donors. This PCR relied on a set of 60 Vbeta primers and 13 Jbeta primers. Clones were read by immunoSEQ multiplex PCR, and TCRdb kept only the in-frame ones, dropping some. The sample includes tens of thousands of clones, roughly four fifths seen only once; the top ten take roughly 3.7%. Sequencing was done on a sample of PBMCs. These receptors all come from a man aged 30 to 39 in good health and CMV-seronegative.

The chain employs TRBV18 and TRBJ2-7, with 8 nucleotides matching TRBD1. The CDR3 contains 15 residues. Germline trimming cut 5 bases from V and 0 bases from J; bases unmatched to any gene: 6. Germline loops: CDR1 KGHSH, CDR2 LQKENI. This chain's CDR3 is CASSSRQGSSYEQYF. In DNA form, the CDR3 reads TGTGCCAGCTCAAGTAGACAGGGGAGCTCCTACGAGCAGTACTTC.

V usage is TRBV29-1 and J usage is TRBJ2-7; D possibly corresponds to TRBD1 (6 bases). The germline CDR1 and CDR2 sequences are SQVTM and ANQGSEA. V was pared by 4 bases and J by 2 bases, with 21 bases between. The CDR3 is 16 residues long. The CDR3 is CSVVRDTYSMAYEQYF. As DNA, the CDR3 is TGCAGCGTTGTGAGGGACACCTATTCCATGGCCTACGAGCAGTACTTC.

This clone was picked up a small number of times. In DNA, the CDR3 is TGCGCCAGCAGCCTAGCCCTGGACAGGACATATGGGGAGCTGTTTTTT. Translation gives CASSLALDRTYGELFF. V is TRBV4-3 and J is TRBJ2-2, with 7 bases fitting TRBD1. The germline gives CDR1 LGHNA, CDR2 YSLEER. Unmatched junction bases numbered 13, after V lost 4 bases and J lost 8 bases. The CDR3 is made up of 16 amino acids.

The rearrangement joins TRBV5-1 to TRBJ2-5, with a possible D match to TRBD1 (5 bases). CDR1 and CDR2 from the germline V gene are SGHRS and YFSETQ. CDR3 length: 15 amino acids. Trimming removed 2 bases from V and 5 bases from J, with 16 bases in between. The CDR3, as DNA: TGCGCCAGCAGCTTAGGTCAGGGTGATATGGAGACCCAGTACTTC. This sequence encodes CASSLGQGDMETQYF.

The chain employs TRBV6-1 and TRBJ2-7; a weak D match, TRBD1 (6 bases). CDR1 is MNHNS and CDR2 is SASEGT in the germline V gene. The CDR3 is 13 amino acids. V lost 7 bases, J lost 7 bases, and 17 bases lay in between. The CDR3 DNA is TGTGCCAGCAACGCCCAGGGGAATAGGGAGCAGTACTTC. Its protein product is CASNAQGNREQYF.

The V and J genes are TRBV7-2 and TRBJ1-6; tentatively, D is TRBD1 (6 bases). The germline V gene has CDR1 SGHTA and CDR2 FQGNSA. V lost 1 base and J lost 7, with 14 bases in between. The CDR3 contains 16 residues. CDR3 DNA sequence: TGTGCCAGCAGCTTAGTATTGGGACAACCGAATTCACCCCTCCACTTT. This gives the protein CASSLVLGQPNSPLHF.

The CDR3 region is CASSWGGGTEAFF. CDR3 bases: TGTGCCAGTAGTTGGGGGGGAGGCACTGAAGCTTTCTTT. The J gene is TRBJ1-1, the V gene TRBV19; D is perhaps TRBD1 (5 bases). Between the trimmed V and J ends, which lost 5 bases and 4 bases, there was a span of 11 bases. The CDR3 loop spans 13 amino acids. Germline loops: CDR1 LNHDA, CDR2 SQIVND (reference sequence).

This chain uses TRBV9 with TRBJ2-1; D call uncertain. Germline lookup yields CDR1 SGDLS and CDR2 YYNGEE. The V gene lost 5 bases and the J gene lost 0 bases, with 12 bases spanning the gap. The CDR3 extends over 15 amino acids. The CDR3 nucleotides are TGTGCCAGCAGTCCTTATATCAGCTCCTACAATGAGCAGTTCTTC. As protein: CASSPYISSYNEQFF.

The rearrangement joins TRBV5-1 to TRBJ1-4; 9 nucleotides line up with TRBD1. The CDR3 extends over 15 amino acids. CDR1 is SGHRS and CDR2 is YFSETQ in the germline V gene. With 4 bases clipped from V and 7 bases from J, the junction kept 8 bases outside the gene matches. The CDR3 DNA sequence: TGCGCCAGCAGCGCCCTACAGGGGGCAGGTGAAAAACTGTTTTTT. Translated, it gives CASSALQGAGEKLFF.

This clone was observed a handful of times. The chain couples TRBV10-2 to TRBJ1-1; 7 bases are a match to TRBD1. The CDR3 totals 12 residues. The germline V gene has CDR1 WSHSY and CDR2 SAAADI. J lost 8 bases, V lost 6 bases, and 6 bases had no gene match. As DNA, the CDR3 is TGCGCCAGCAGGCTGACAGGGACGGAAGCTTTCTTT. Its protein is CASRLTGTEAFF.

This chain links TRBV6-6 with TRBJ2-6, with a possible D match to TRBD1 (6 bases). The V and J ends lost 6 bases and 4 bases respectively, with 16 bases between them. The germline CDR1 and CDR2 sequences are MNHNY and SVGAGI (reference sequence). This CDR3 contains 16 residues. CDR3 sequence reads: CASSPTGSLGANVLTF. CDR3 DNA: TGTGCCAGCAGCCCGACAGGATCTCTGGGGGCCAACGTCCTGACTTTC.

This clone has just a few counts. The chain carries TRBV9 and TRBJ2-7; weak D call: TRBD1 (6 bases). V lost 2 bases, J lost 5 bases, and 23 bases lay in between. Germline CDR1 reads SGDLS; CDR2 reads YYNGEE. The CDR3 has 17 residues. CDR3 sequence reads: CASSVGSGAGVIHEQYF. CDR3 sequence (DNA): TGTGCCAGCAGCGTCGGTTCCGGGGCAGGGGTTATCCACGAGCAGTACTTC. Drawing the rest from reference TRBV9 and TRBJ2-7, the complete variable domain is DSGVTQTPKHLITATGQRVTLRCSPRSGDLSVYWYQQSLDQGLQFLIQYYNGEERAKGNILERFSAQQFPDLHSELNLSSLELGDSALYFCASSVGSGAGVIHEQYFGPGTRLTVT.

This clone was found once. The V and J genes are TRBV6-1 and TRBJ1-1; D is uncertain. Germline CDR1 and CDR2: MNHNS and SASEGT. The CDR3 covers 15 residues. Trimming removed 1 base from V and 1 base from J, with 10 bases in between. CDR3 amino acids: CASSEGEGRNTEAFF. In DNA form, the CDR3 reads TGTGCCAGCAGTGAAGGGGAGGGTCGGAACACTGAAGCTTTCTTT.

The chain combines TRBV5-1 with TRBJ1-1; 10 nucleotides line up with TRBD1. The CDR3 loop spans 16 amino acids. The germline V gene has CDR1 SGHRS and CDR2 YFSETQ. The ends lost 0 bases at V and 6 bases at J; junction bases unmatched: 8. The CDR3 region is CASSLDTGTGVSEAFF. For the CDR3, the DNA is TGCGCCAGCAGCTTGGACACCGGGACAGGGGTCTCTGAAGCTTTCTTT.

The rearrangement joins TRBV2 to TRBJ2-1; 7 nucleotides agree with TRBD2. The CDR3 is made up of 16 amino acids. The germline gives CDR1 SNHLY, CDR2 FYNNEI. J gave up 1 base and V 1 base, and 4 bases lay outside the gene matches. CDR3 sequence (DNA): TGTGCCAGCAGTGAAGTCCAGCGGGGATCCTACAATGAGCAGTTCTTC. Its translation: CASSEVQRGSYNEQFF. The variable domain in full, with the rest retrieved from reference TRBV2 and TRBJ2-1, is EPEVTQTPSHQVTQMGQEVILRCVPISNHLYFYWYRQILGQKVEFLVSFYNNEISEKSEIFDDQFSVERPDGSNFTLKIRSTKLEDSAMYFCASSEVQRGSYNEQFFGPGTRLTVL.

The V call is TRBV15, the J call TRBJ1-1, with TRBD1 as a possible D gene (6 bases). CDR1 LNHNV and CDR2 YYDKDF come from the germline V gene (reference sequence). The CDR3 runs to 13 residues. Trimming removed 4 bases at V and 6 bases at J, with 12 bases between. In nucleotides, the CDR3 is TGTGCCACCAGCATCGGACAGTACGCTGAAGCTTTCTTT. Protein product: CATSIGQYAEAFF.

The rearrangement uses TRBV7-2 and TRBJ2-5, with TRBD1 identical over 7 bases. The CDR3 has 14 residues. V trimming: 8 bases; J trimming: 3 bases; junction bases outside the gene matches: 9. Germline-derived CDR1 and CDR2 are SGHTA and FQGNSA. The chain's CDR3 is CASGTNTGEETQYF. In DNA, the CDR3 is TGTGCCAGCGGGACGAATACAGGGGAAGAGACCCAGTACTTC.